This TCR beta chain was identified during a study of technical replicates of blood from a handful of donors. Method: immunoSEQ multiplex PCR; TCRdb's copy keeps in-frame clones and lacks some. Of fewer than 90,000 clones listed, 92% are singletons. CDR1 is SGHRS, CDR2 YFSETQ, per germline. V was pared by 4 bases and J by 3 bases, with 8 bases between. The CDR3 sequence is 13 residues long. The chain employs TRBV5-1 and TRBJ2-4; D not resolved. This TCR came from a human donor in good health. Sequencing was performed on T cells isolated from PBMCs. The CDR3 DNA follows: TGCGCCAGCAGCCTAACTAACAAAAACATTCAGTACTTC. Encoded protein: CASSLTNKNIQYF.